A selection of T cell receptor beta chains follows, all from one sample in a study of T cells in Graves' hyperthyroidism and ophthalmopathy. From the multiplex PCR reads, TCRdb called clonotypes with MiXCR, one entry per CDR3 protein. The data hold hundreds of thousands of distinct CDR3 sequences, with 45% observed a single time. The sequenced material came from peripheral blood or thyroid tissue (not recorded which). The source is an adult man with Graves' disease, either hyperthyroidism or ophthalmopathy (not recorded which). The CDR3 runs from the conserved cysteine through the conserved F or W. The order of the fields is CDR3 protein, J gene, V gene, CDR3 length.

CDR3: CASQPGQGVQETQYF; J: TRBJ2-5; V: TRBV10-2; length: 15
CDR3: CASSPRTSVYEQYF; J: TRBJ2-7; V: TRBV12-3/TRBV12-4; length: 14
CDR3: CASSFWFGESSPLHF; J: TRBJ1-6; V: TRBV12-3/TRBV12-4; length: 15
CDR3: CASSQDPSGRRYEQYF; J: TRBJ2-7; V: TRBV9; length: 16
CDR3: CASTLGGETQYF; J: TRBJ2-5; V: TRBV7-6; length: 12
CDR3: CASSLGVSFTDTQYF; J: TRBJ2-3; V: TRBV7-6; length: 15
CDR3: CATSLAGNQPQHF; J: TRBJ1-5; V: TRBV24-1; length: 13
CDR3: CSAIPQEQYF; J: TRBJ2-7; V: TRBV20-1; length: 10
CDR3: CSASSGQPFDQSQHF; J: TRBJ1-5; V: TRBV20-1; length: 15
CDR3: CASSLGPADTQYF; J: TRBJ2-3; V: TRBV7-6; length: 13
CDR3: CASSWGPRGNQETQYF; J: TRBJ2-5; V: TRBV7-2; length: 16
CDR3: CASGQGYQPQHF; J: TRBJ1-5; V: TRBV2; length: 12
CDR3: CASSPLDRVGFQPQHF; J: TRBJ1-5; V: TRBV19; length: 16
CDR3: CASSEKGTGVF; J: TRBJ1-4; V: TRBV6-6; length: 11
CDR3: CSVEDTVGRQETQYF; J: TRBJ2-5; V: TRBV29-1; length: 15
CDR3: CASSQDWTGDYGYTF; J: TRBJ1-2; V: TRBV7-2; length: 15
CDR3: CASSLIQGGTQYF; J: TRBJ2-5; V: TRBV7-8; length: 13
CDR3: CAISEGHEQYF; J: TRBJ2-7; V: TRBV10-3; length: 11
CDR3: CASSSGGQYYEQYF; J: TRBJ2-7; V: TRBV5-1; length: 14
CDR3: CSVEKGANTEAFF; J: TRBJ1-1; V: TRBV29-1; length: 13
CDR3: CSATSGVSYEQYF; J: TRBJ2-7; V: TRBV20-1; length: 13
CDR3: CASSADRGTNEKLFF; J: TRBJ1-4; V: TRBV7-9; length: 15
CDR3: CASSQGRQVNEKLFF; J: TRBJ1-4; V: TRBV7-3; length: 15
CDR3: CASSPDTGSSYEQYF; J: TRBJ2-7; V: TRBV19; length: 15
CDR3: CASSLSRTDNTEAFF; J: TRBJ1-1; V: TRBV7-2; length: 15
CDR3: CASSSGVAQETQYF; J: TRBJ2-5; V: TRBV7-9; length: 14
CDR3: CATSSGVRYEKLFF; J: TRBJ1-4; V: TRBV15; length: 14
CDR3: CASSGDRAFEKLFF; J: TRBJ1-4; V: TRBV7-9; length: 14
CDR3: CATSGAGLNTEAF; J: TRBJ2-6; V: TRBV24-1; length: 13
CDR3: CASSMDNGYNSPLHF; J: TRBJ1-6; V: TRBV19; length: 15
CDR3: CSVEPAGTSTEQYF; J: TRBJ2-7; V: TRBV29-1; length: 14
CDR3: CASSLFPTANTGELFF; J: TRBJ2-2; V: TRBV5-1; length: 16
CDR3: CAISAPQGWGTEAFF; J: TRBJ1-1; V: TRBV10-3; length: 15
CDR3: CSARDGEMPQHF; J: TRBJ1-5; V: TRBV20-1; length: 12
CDR3: CASSSSSGEGGYTF; J: TRBJ1-2; V: TRBV12-3/TRBV12-4; length: 14
CDR3: CASSQVGAPRPKDYGYTF; J: TRBJ1-2; V: TRBV4-1; length: 18
CDR3: CSARDRLGGLNYGYTF; J: TRBJ1-2; V: TRBV20-1; length: 16
CDR3: CASSRDVLSTYEQYF; J: TRBJ2-7; V: TRBV5-1; length: 15
CDR3: CATAQGTSSNQPQHF; J: TRBJ1-5; V: TRBV15; length: 15
CDR3: CASRSGRATNEKLFF; J: TRBJ1-4; V: TRBV19; length: 15
CDR3: CASSPGTGVRETQYF; J: TRBJ2-5; V: TRBV14; length: 15
CDR3: CSAGALAGETQYF; J: TRBJ2-5; V: TRBV20-1; length: 13
CDR3: CSAAGVLDTEAFF; J: TRBJ1-1; V: TRBV29-1; length: 13
CDR3: CASSQDPAGKGQPQHF; J: TRBJ1-5; V: TRBV10-2; length: 16
CDR3: CATSDGPSPLHF; J: TRBJ1-6; V: TRBV24-1; length: 12
CDR3: CSVADRGDSGNTIYF; J: TRBJ1-3; V: TRBV29-1; length: 15
CDR3: CSVRASGKYQETQYF; J: TRBJ2-5; V: TRBV29-1; length: 15